This TCR beta chain was identified in a study of T cells expressing NK-cell markers. The study's findings and limits: NKG2C+ dominant clonotypes from roughly 6 donors made up about 1.0-7.5% of CD8+ T cells.

CDR1 is SQVTM and CDR2 is ANQGSEA in the germline V gene. The CDR3 totals 13 residues. Details on this clonotype: Antigen specificity is unknown.

TCRdb reanalyzed the 5' RACE reads, giving one entry per CDR3 protein sequence and no DNA. This table holds around 100,000 distinct CDR3 sequences. The TCR comes from a woman between 18 and 70 years old in good health. The chain has TRBV29-1 and TRBJ1-2. The sequenced material came from blood T cells: a sorted CD56 or NKG2C T cell subset, CD4+ or CD8+ T cells, or bulk PBMC T cells (not recorded which). The CDR3 loop reads CSVVAPLGYGYTF.